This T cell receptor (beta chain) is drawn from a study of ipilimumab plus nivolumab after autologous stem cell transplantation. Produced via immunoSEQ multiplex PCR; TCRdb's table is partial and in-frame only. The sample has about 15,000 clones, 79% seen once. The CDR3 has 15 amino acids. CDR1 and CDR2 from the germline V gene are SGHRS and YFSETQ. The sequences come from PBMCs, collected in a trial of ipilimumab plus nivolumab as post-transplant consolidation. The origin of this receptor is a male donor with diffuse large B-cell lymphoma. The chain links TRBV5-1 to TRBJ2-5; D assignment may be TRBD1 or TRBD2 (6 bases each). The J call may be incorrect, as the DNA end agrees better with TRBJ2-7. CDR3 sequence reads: CASSLRMQGRNEQYF. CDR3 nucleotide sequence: TGCGCCAGCAGCTTGAGAATGCAGGGGAGGAACGAGCAGTACTTC.